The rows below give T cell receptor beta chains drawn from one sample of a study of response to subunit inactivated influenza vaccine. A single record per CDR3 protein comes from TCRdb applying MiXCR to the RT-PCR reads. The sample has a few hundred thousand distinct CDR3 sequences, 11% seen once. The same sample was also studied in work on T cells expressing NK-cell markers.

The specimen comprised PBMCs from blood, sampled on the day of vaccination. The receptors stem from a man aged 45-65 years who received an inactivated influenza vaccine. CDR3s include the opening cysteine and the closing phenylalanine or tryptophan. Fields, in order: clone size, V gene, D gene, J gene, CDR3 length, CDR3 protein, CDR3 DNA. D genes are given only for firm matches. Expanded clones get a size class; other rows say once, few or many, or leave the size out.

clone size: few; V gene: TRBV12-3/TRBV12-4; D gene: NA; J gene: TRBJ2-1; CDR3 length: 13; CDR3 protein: CASRVLGRSKQFF; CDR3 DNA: TGTGCCAGCAGGGTTCTAGGGAGGTCTAAGCAGTTCTTC
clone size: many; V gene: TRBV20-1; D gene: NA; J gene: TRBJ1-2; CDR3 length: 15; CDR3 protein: CSASRMGARMIGYTF; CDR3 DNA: TGCAGTGCTTCCCGGATGGGGGCGCGGATGATTGGCTACACCTTC
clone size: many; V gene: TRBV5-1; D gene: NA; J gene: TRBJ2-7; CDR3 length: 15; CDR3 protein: CASSLALTGPYEQYF; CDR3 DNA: TGCGCCAGCAGCTTGGCTCTGACGGGGCCCTACGAGCAGTACTTC
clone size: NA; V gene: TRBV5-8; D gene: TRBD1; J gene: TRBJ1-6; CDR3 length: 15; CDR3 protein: CASSWEGQVNSPLHF; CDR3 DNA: TGTGCCAGCAGCTGGGAGGGACAGGTGAATTCACCCCTCCACTTT
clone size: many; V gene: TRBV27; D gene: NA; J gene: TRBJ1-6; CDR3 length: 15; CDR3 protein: CASSLMGGRSSPLHF; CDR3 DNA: TGTGCCAGCAGTCTTATGGGGGGGCGTAGTTCACCCCTCCACTTT
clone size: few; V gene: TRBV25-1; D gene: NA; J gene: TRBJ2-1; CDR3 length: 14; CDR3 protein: CASSLQLGLNEQFF; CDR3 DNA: TGTGCCAGCAGTCTACAACTGGGTCTCAATGAGCAGTTCTTC
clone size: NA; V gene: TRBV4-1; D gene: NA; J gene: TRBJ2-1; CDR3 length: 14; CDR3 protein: CASSQAKGTNEQFF; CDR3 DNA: TGCGCCAGCAGCCAAGCGAAGGGGACCAATGAGCAGTTCTTC
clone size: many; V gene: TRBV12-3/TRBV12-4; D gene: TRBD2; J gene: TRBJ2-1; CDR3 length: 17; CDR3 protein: CASSLETSGLSYNEQFF; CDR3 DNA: TGTGCCAGCAGTTTGGAGACTAGCGGCCTCTCCTACAATGAGCAGTTCTTC
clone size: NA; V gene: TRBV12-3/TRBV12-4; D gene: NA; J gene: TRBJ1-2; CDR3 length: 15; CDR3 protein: CASRPHGGGAGGYTF; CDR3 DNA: TGTGCCAGCAGACCCCACGGCGGGGGGGCAGGGGGCTACACCTTC
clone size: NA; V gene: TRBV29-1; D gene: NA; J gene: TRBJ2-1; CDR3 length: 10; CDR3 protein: CSVGHNEQFF; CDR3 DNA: TGCAGCGTTGGGCACAATGAGCAGTTCTTC
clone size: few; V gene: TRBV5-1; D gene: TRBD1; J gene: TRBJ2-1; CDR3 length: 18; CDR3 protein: CASSLAGRQGAGYIEQFF; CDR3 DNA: TGCGCCAGCAGCTTGGCCGGTCGACAGGGGGCTGGTTATATTGAGCAGTTCTTC
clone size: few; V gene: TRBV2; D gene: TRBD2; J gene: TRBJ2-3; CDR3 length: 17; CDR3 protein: CASSDGWWGLATDTQYF; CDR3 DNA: TGTGCCAGCAGTGATGGATGGTGGGGACTAGCGACAGATACGCAGTATTTT
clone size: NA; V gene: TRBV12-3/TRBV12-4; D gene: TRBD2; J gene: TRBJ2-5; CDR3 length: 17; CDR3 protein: CASSPGTSGAYQETQHF; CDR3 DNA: TGTGCCAGCAGTCCCGGGACTAGCGGGGCGTACCAAGAGACCCAGCACTTC
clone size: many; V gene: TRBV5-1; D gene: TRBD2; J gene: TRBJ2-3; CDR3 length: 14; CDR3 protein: CASSLVVAGDTQYF; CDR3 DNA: TGCGCCAGCAGCTTGGTCGTAGCGGGAGATACGCAGTATTTT
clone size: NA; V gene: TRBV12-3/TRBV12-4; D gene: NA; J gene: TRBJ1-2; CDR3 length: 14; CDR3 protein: CASTRGGRNYGYTF; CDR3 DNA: TGTGCCAGCACCCGGGGGGGACGAAACTATGGCTACACCTTC
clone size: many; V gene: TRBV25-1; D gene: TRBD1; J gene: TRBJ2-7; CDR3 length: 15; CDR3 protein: CASSVGTGTSYEQYF; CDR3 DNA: TGTGCCAGCAGTGTCGGGACAGGTACCTCCTACGAGCAGTACTTC
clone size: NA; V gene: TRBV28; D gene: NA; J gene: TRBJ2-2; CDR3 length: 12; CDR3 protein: CASSFYRGELFF; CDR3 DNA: TGTGCCAGCAGTTTTTATCGCGGGGAGCTGTTTTTT
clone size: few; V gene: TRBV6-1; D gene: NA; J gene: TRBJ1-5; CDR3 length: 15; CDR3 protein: CASSPRAGSNQPQHF; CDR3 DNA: TGTGCCAGCAGTCCCCGGGCAGGTAGCAATCAGCCCCAGCATTTT
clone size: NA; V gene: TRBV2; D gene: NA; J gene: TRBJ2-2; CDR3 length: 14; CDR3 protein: CASSKGWAAGELFF; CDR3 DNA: TGTGCCAGCTCAAAGGGGTGGGCCGCCGGGGAGCTGTTTTTT
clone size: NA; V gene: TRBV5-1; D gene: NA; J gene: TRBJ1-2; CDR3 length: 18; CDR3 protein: CASSLVNIQGGAVYGYTF; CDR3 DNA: TGCGCCAGCAGCTTGGTGAATATACAGGGAGGCGCGGTCTATGGCTACACCTTC
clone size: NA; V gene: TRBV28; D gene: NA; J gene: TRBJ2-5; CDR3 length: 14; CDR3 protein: CASSLPTGQETQYF; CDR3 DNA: TGTGCCAGCAGCCTTCCAACGGGACAAGAGACCCAGTACTTC
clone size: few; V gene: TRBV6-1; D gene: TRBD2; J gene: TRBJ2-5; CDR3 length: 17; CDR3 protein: CASSLTSGGAKPETQYF; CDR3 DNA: TGTGCCAGCAGCCTGACTAGCGGGGGGGCAAAGCCAGAGACCCAGTACTTC
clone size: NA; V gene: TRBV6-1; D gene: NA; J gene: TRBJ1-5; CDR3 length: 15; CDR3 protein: CASSATRGSNQPQHF; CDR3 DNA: TGTGCCAGCAGTGCCACGAGGGGTAGCAATCAGCCCCAGCATTTT
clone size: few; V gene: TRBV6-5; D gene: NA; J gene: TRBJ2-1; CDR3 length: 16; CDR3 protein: CASSYSNPAGAHEQFF; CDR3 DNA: TGTGCCAGCAGTTACTCCAACCCCGCGGGGGCGCATGAGCAGTTCTTC
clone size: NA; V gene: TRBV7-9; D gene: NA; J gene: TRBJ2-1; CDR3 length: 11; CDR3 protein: CASSLTVEQFF; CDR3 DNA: TGTGCCAGCAGCCTGACGGTTGAGCAGTTCTTC
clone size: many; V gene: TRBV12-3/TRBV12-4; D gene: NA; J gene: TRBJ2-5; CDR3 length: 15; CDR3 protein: CASSLVRTRTETQYF; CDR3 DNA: TGTGCCAGCAGTTTAGTGAGGACGCGCACAGAGACCCAGTACTTC
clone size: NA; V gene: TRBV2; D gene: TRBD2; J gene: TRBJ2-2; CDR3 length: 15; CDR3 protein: CASSEGRGPTGELFF; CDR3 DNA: TGTGCCAGCAGTGAGGGGAGGGGACCCACCGGGGAGCTGTTTTTT
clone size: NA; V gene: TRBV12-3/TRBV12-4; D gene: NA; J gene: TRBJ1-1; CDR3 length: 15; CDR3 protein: CASSFGGTSNTEAFF; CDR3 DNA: TGTGCCAGCAGTTTTGGTGGGACAAGTAACACTGAAGCTTTCTTT